Sequencing of this TCR beta chain was carried out in a study of regulatory T cells in long-lasting Graves disease. Study-wide results and caveats: TRBV28, TRBJ1-2 and TRBJ2-5 were segments that persistent disease favored.

Assembly of TCR beta libraries relied on iRepertoire HTBI primers together with Arm-PCR of CDR3 regions. TCRdb re-derived calls from the multiplex PCR reads in MiXCR, one entry per CDR3 protein. Here the sample spans 400,000 to 550,000 distinct CDR3 sequences, 15% being singletons. V was pared by 5 bases and J by 2 bases, with 21 bases between. CDR1 ENHRY and CDR2 SYGVKD come from the germline V gene. CDR3 length: 17 residues. Concerning this clonotype: No antigen is known for it. This may be a read error: a much more frequent sequence differs by one nucleotide.

Time point indicated: newly diagnosed GD, antithyroid drugs for less than 3 months. Generation of the TCR library employed RNA extracted from PBMCs. Tubes containing EDTA received 8.5 to 9 milliliters of drawn peripheral blood. The same data also went into a second study, on T cells in Graves' hyperthyroidism and ophthalmopathy. That paper notes: HTBI primers drove first-round RT-PCR of the TCR CDR3.

The chain carries TRBV10-3 and TRBJ1-2; D gene uncertain. Sequenced here: peripheral blood mononuclear cells (PBMCs), sampled at new diagnosis, from a patient treated with antithyroid drugs. The sequence was obtained from a woman between 25 and 40 years old with Graves disease. Written as DNA, the CDR3 is TGTGCCATCAGTTTAACCCCATTATCGGAACAGAACTATGGCTACACCTTC. Protein sequence: CAISLTPLSEQNYGYTF.